The clone carrying this T cell receptor (beta chain) was observed a single time. The antigen is not known. Mixed chimerism was transient after nonmyeloablative marrow transplants from related graft donors. Thawed PBMCs were FACS-sorted into unstimulated CD4+CD25+CD127- regulatory T cells, CD4+CD25- non-regulatory cells, CD4 and CD8 cells. This specimen belongs to a study of Tregs in tolerant kidney transplant recipients. Points from the study as a whole: Nucleotide sequences could not be compared across some patients' samples due to primer changes. Few patients were studied, so findings need validation in larger groups.

Measured with immunoSEQ multiplex PCR; TCRdb has only the in-frame clones, and not every one. The sample lists fewer than 60,000 clones; about 90% were seen once. There are 19 residues in the CDR3. V dropped 7 bases and J dropped 0; count of bases not matched to a gene: 14. Germline-derived CDR1 and CDR2 are SEHNR and FQNEAQ (reference sequence). The TCR was taken from a human patient who received a combined kidney and bone marrow transplant. Some T cells may originate from the graft donor. This material consisted of CD8+ T cells from blood (PBMCs), taken 24 months after the transplant. J is TRBJ2-3 and V is TRBV7-9; 12 bases are a match to TRBD2. The CDR3 sequence: CASIPSAGTSGWSTDTQYF. The CDR3 nucleotides read TGTGCCAGCATCCCCAGCGCCGGGACTAGCGGGTGGAGCACAGATACGCAGTATTTT.